This T cell receptor beta chain was captured by sequencing in a study of OX40 agonist ivuxolimab in advanced cancers. V gave up 1 base and J gave up 0 bases, with 13 bases separating them. This CDR3 comprises 16 residues. Germline V gene lookup returns CDR1 SGHKS and CDR2 YYEKEE (reference sequence). Produced via immunoSEQ multiplex PCR; TCRdb's table is partial and in-frame only. The repertoire consists of 57,000 or so clones, with 84% occurring once and the leading ten covering less than 0.85%. Remarks on this clone: Its cognate antigen is unknown.

Researchers took blood at baseline, on cycle 4 day 1, and on cycle 7 day 1. Whole-study findings and limits: The average count of expanded clones was higher among CD8+ T cells than among CD4+.

This material consisted of CD4+ or CD8+ T cells sorted from blood, taken in a trial of the OX40 agonist ivuxolimab. The sequence came from an adult with an advanced solid tumor such as melanoma, head and neck, liver or kidney cancer. The chain joins TRBV5-5 to TRBJ2-5, with D perhaps TRBD1 (6 bases). The chain's CDR3 is CASSLLLTGNQETQYF. In nucleotides, the CDR3 is TGTGCCAGCAGCTTGTTGTTAACAGGGAACCAAGAGACCCAGTACTTC.